What follows are 24 T cell receptor beta chains derived from one specimen sequenced in a study of early T cells in non-severe SARS-CoV-2 infection. TCRdb passed the 5' RACE reads through MiXCR, listing each CDR3 protein once. The sample holds some 62,000 distinct CDR3 sequences, approximately 10% seen once. Sequenced: whole blood. The receptors originated from an adult who was a healthcare worker with PCR-confirmed SARS-CoV-2 infection or an uninfected control (not recorded which).

This sequence joins TRBV10-1 and TRBJ2-7; tentatively, D is TRBD2 (6 bases). The V end was cut by 3 bases, the J end by 6 bases, with 15 bases between. The CDR3 length is 14 residues. Germline CDR1 reads WNHNN; CDR2 reads SYGVQD (reference sequence). CDR3 bases: TGCGCCAGCAGTGACGCGTCCCTCGGGGGCGAGCAGTACGTC. As protein: CASSDASLGGEQYV.

This clonotype appeared a few times. This chain links TRBV6-1 with TRBJ2-5; D is undetermined. Trimming pared 0 bases from V and 1 base from J, leaving 6 bases between. This CDR3 has 14 residues. In germline, CDR1 is MNHNS, CDR2 SASEGT. The DNA for the CDR3 is TGTGCCAGCAGTGAAGCCAACACCCAAGAGACCCAGTACTTC. Amino acid sequence: CASSEANTQETQYF.

Only a few counts were recorded for this clonotype. This sequence joins TRBV18 and TRBJ2-7, with a weak D call TRBD1 (5 bases). Germline CDR1 and CDR2: KGHSH and LQKENI. V lost 2 bases, J lost 2 bases, and 10 bases lay in between. The CDR3 spans 14 residues. The CDR3 DNA is TGTGCCAGCTCACCAGGGGCAGCTCCCTACGAGCAGTACGTC. Its translation is CASSPGAAPYEQYV.

The sample holds a few counts of this clonotype. The J gene is TRBJ1-1, the V gene TRBV28; a possible D gene is TRBD1 (5 bases). The CDR3 has 13 residues. V was pared by 7 bases and J by 11 bases, with 20 bases between. Germline-derived CDR1 and CDR2 are MDHEN and SYDVKM. CDR3 region: CASTIGTPLVAFF. The CDR3 DNA reads TGTGCCAGCACCATCGGGACCCCCCTTGTTGCTTTCTTT.

This clonotype was picked up many times. The chain is built from TRBV7-9 and TRBJ1-3; perhaps TRBD1 as D (6 bases). The germline V and J ends were trimmed by 4 bases and 0 bases, with 13 bases remaining between them. The CDR3 is made up of 16 amino acids. Germline-derived CDR1 and CDR2 are SEHNR and FQNEAQ (reference sequence). The CDR3 DNA reads as TGTGCCAGCAGCTCCGGGGGACACCTCTCTGGAAACACCATATATTTT. This sequence encodes CASSSGGHLSGNTIYF.

This chain joins TRBV2 and TRBJ2-3, with 8 nucleotides matching TRBD1. Germline loops: CDR1 SNHLY, CDR2 FYNNEI. J lost 4 bases, V lost 3 bases, and 9 bases had no gene match. The CDR3 is 16 amino acids. The CDR3 reads CASSDVLQGASDTQYF. Written as DNA, the CDR3 is TGTGCCAGCAGTGATGTTCTCCAGGGGGCGTCAGATACGCAGTATTTT.

V is TRBV6-6 and J is TRBJ1-1; D remains unclear. The length of the CDR3 is 17 residues. V lost 5 bases and J 0 bases, leaving 19 bases between the germline ends. The germline CDR1 and CDR2 sequences are MNHNY and SVGAGI (reference sequence). CDR3 residues: CASSAAPTDPLNTEAFF. CDR3 sequence (DNA): TGTGCCAGCAGTGCGGCCCCGACGGACCCCTTGAACACTGAAGCTTTCTTT.

This clonotype showed up many times. The CDR3 sequence: CAWSGHFNTEAFF. The CDR3 DNA sequence: TGTGCCTGGAGCGGTCACTTTAACACTGAAGCTTTCTTT. The chain couples TRBV30 to TRBJ1-1; D is undetermined. CDR3 length: 13 residues. The germline V gene encodes CDR1 GTSNPN and CDR2 SVGIG (reference sequence). Trimming left V 3 bases short and J 2 bases short, with 10 bases between.

This clonotype was counted many times. The rearrangement links TRBV6-6 to TRBJ2-2; 7 bases map to TRBD1. The germline CDR1 and CDR2 sequences are MNHNY and SVGAGI (reference sequence). The CDR3 extends over 17 amino acids. The junction had 6 bases not matched to a gene; V was cut back by 2 bases and J by 0 bases. The DNA of the CDR3 is TGTGCCAGCAGTTACGGCCGGGACAGTACGAACACCGGGGAGCTGTTTTTT. Amino acids: CASSYGRDSTNTGELFF.

This clonotype has a count of ten or more. This chain connects TRBV20-1 to TRBJ2-5, with TRBD2 matching over 7 bases. This CDR3 region has 14 residues. V dropped 6 bases and J dropped 5; count of bases not matched to a gene: 12. Looked up from germline, CDR1 is DFQATT and CDR2 is SNEGSKA (reference sequence). The CDR3 DNA follows: TGCAGTGCACCAAGGGCGTTGGGAGGGGAGACCCAGTACTTC. Translation gives CSAPRALGGETQYF.

This clonotype was observed a few times. V and J are TRBV7-2 and TRBJ2-2; D gene unclear. Germline loops: CDR1 SGHTA, CDR2 FQGNSA. The length of the CDR3 is 18 residues. V lost 1 base to trimming and J lost 4 bases, with 19 bases between them. This CDR3 reads CASSLVYPTTTFTGELFF. In nucleotides, the CDR3 is TGTGCCAGCAGCTTAGTTTATCCAACGACAACATTCACCGGGGAGCTGTTTTTT.

This clonotype was detected ten times or more. The gene calls are TRBV12-3 or TRBV12-4 and TRBJ1-2; tentative D call: TRBD1 (6 bases). V was clipped by 5 bases and J by 5 bases, with 12 bases between them. The CDR3 runs 13 residues. CDR3 coding DNA: TGTGCCAGCAGTCCCCGGGGGCCTTATGGCTACACCTTC. Translation: CASSPRGPYGYTF.

This sequence joins TRBV28 and TRBJ2-4; D is perhaps TRBD1 or TRBD2 (5 bases each). V lost 5 bases and J 4 bases, leaving 15 bases between the germline ends. The CDR3 consists of 15 residues. Germline V CDR1 and CDR2: MDHEN, SYDVKM. CDR3 nucleotide sequence: TGTGCCAGCAGTGAAACCGGGACGGAAAAAAACATTCAGTACTTC. Translating it yields CASSETGTEKNIQYF.

This clonotype was seen more than once but under ten times. CDR3 nucleotide sequence: TGTGCCAGCAGCCGAAGACAGAATTCCTATGGCTACACCTTC. Protein: CASSRRQNSYGYTF. This chain links TRBV7-9 with TRBJ1-2, with D perhaps matching TRBD1 (5 bases). There are 14 residues in the CDR3. Per the germline V gene, CDR1 is SEHNR and CDR2 is FQNEAQ (reference sequence). Trimming removed 5 bases from V and 4 bases from J, with 14 bases in between.

The rearrangement uses TRBV7-9 and TRBJ2-1; 8 bases map to TRBD2. The CDR3 is 18 residues long. Per germline, CDR1 SEHNR and CDR2 FQNEAQ (reference sequence). V trimming: 4 bases; J trimming: 5 bases; junction bases outside the gene matches: 16. The CDR3 sequence: CASSSLPLRGGLDNEQFF. CDR3 nucleotides: TGTGCCAGCAGCTCGCTCCCCCTCCGGGGGGGCCTCGACAATGAGCAGTTCTTC.

This clonotype was recorded a few times. The gene calls are TRBV6-5 and TRBJ1-5; 9 bases fit TRBD1. Germline V gene lookup returns CDR1 MNHEY and CDR2 SVGAGI. CDR3 length: 13 residues. V lost 8 bases to trimming and J lost 7 bases; unmatched junction nucleotides: 6. The CDR3 bases are TGTGCCAGCGCTGACAGGGGGGTACAGCCCCAGCATTTT. Translating gives CASADRGVQPQHF.

The chain has TRBV4-1 and TRBJ2-1; TRBD1 agrees at 8 bases. From germline, CDR1 is MGHRA and CDR2 YSYEKL. The CDR3 runs 16 residues. With 1 base clipped from V and 2 bases from J, the junction kept 4 bases outside the gene matches. The CDR3 DNA sequence: TGCGCCAGCAGCCAAGGGCAGGGGGCTACCTACAATGAGCAGTTCTTC. Translated, it gives CASSQGQGATYNEQFF.

There are a few counts of this clonotype. The chain is built from TRBV11-2 and TRBJ2-3, with D unclear. V was trimmed by 3 bases and J by 6 bases, leaving 13 bases between them. Germline assignment: CDR1 SGHAT and CDR2 FQNNGV. This CDR3 region has 14 residues. For the CDR3, the DNA is TGTGCCAGCAGCTTTTGGTGGGGATCGGATACGCAGTATTTT. Amino acids: CASSFWWGSDTQYF. Combining the CDR3 with reference TRBV11-2 and TRBJ2-3 gives the whole variable domain EAGVAQSPRYKIIEKRQSVAFWCNPISGHATLYWYQQILGQGPKLLIQFQNNGVVDDSQLPKDRFSAERLKGVDSTLKIQPAKLEDSAVYLCASSFWWGSDTQYFGPGTRLTVL.

This clonotype has a handful of counts. The chain couples TRBV5-1 to TRBJ2-1, with D perhaps being TRBD1 or TRBD2 (5 bases each). Germline CDR1 SGHRS, CDR2 YFSETQ. The CDR3 runs to 13 residues. Trimming pared 10 bases from V and 3 bases from J, leaving 14 bases between. The CDR3 sequence is CASWDRNYNEQFF. Written as DNA, the CDR3 is TGCGCCTCGTGGGACCGAAACTACAATGAGCAGTTCTTC.

The rearrangement joins TRBV20-1 to TRBJ1-6; D is uncertain. Germline-derived CDR1 and CDR2 are DFQATT and SNEGSKA (reference sequence). The CDR3 is 13 amino acids. The germline V and J ends were trimmed by 1 base and 5 bases, with 6 bases remaining between them. CDR3 in amino acids: CSARVGDNSPLHF. The CDR3 DNA follows: TGCAGTGCTAGAGTGGGCGATAATTCACCCCTCCACTTT.

This clonotype was detected only a few times. The V and J genes are TRBV7-2 and TRBJ2-4; tentatively, D is TRBD1 or TRBD2 (6 bases each). The CDR3 runs 16 residues. The V gene lost 1 base and the J gene lost 1 base, with 11 bases spanning the gap. CDR1 is SGHTA, CDR2 FQGNSA, per germline. The CDR3 nucleotides read TGTGCCAGCAGCTTAGGAGGGGGGCAGGCCAAAAACATTCAGTACTTC. Residues: CASSLGGGQAKNIQYF.

This clonotype appeared a few times. V and J are TRBV20-1 and TRBJ2-5; 13 bases map to TRBD2. CDR3 length: 16 amino acids. The V and J ends lost 3 bases and 5 bases, in that order; junction bases with no gene match: 9. The germline gives CDR1 DFQATT, CDR2 SNEGSKA (reference sequence). The CDR3 reads CSASKLAGGYSETQYF. The CDR3 coding sequence is TGCAGTGCTAGCAAACTAGCGGGGGGGTATTCCGAGACCCAGTACTTC.

In its sample, this clonotype was seen a few times. The chain links TRBV14 to TRBJ1-3; no reliable D call. V was trimmed by 0 bases and J by 0 bases, leaving 15 bases between them. The CDR3 loop spans 18 amino acids. Looked up from germline, CDR1 is SGHDN and CDR2 is FVKESK. The chain's CDR3 is CASSQDFVVQTSGNTIYF. CDR3 nucleotides: TGTGCCAGCAGCCAAGATTTCGTGGTTCAGACCTCTGGAAACACCATATATTTT. Full variable domain (remainder filled in from reference TRBV14 and TRBJ1-3): EAGVTQFPSHSVIEKGQTVTLRCDPISGHDNLYWYRRVMGKEIKFLLHFVKESKQDESGMPNNRFLAERTGGTYSTLKVQPAELEDSGVYFCASSQDFVVQTSGNTIYFGEGSWLTVV.

This clonotype occurred a few times. The chain couples TRBV6-1 to TRBJ2-2; D is undetermined. This CDR3 spans 14 amino acids. Germline values: CDR1 MNHNS, CDR2 SASEGT. Trimming cost V 3 bases and J 0 bases, with 5 bases left between them. CDR3 nucleotide sequence: TGTGCCAGCAGTGAGGCAGCGAACACCGGGGAGCTGTTTTTT. It specifies CASSEAANTGELFF.